This record looks at one T cell receptor (beta chain) sequence and its context. Its antigen is as yet unknown. Clones were read by immunoSEQ multiplex PCR, and TCRdb kept only the in-frame ones, dropping some. This table holds 130,000 or so clones, 60% to 85% found once. The sample comes from a study of cytotoxic CD8 clonotypes in ibrutinib-treated CLL. Overall study context: Included were 11 relapsed/refractory and about 15 treatment-naive patients, of whom 17 were IGHV unmutated.

Study findings and constraints: Different sampling times were used for sustained-remission and progressing patients. Circulating CD8+ T-cell counts were tracked by baseline clonality, which exceeded that of age-matched healthy donors. The clonality went up when patients responded to ibrutinib and dropped back toward baseline at progression.

This CDR3 has 15 residues. J was trimmed by 2 bases and V by 5 bases; bases with no gene match: 9. Germline-derived CDR1 and CDR2 are SEHNR and FQNEAQ (reference sequence). This chain uses TRBV7-9 with TRBJ2-7; 7 bases are shared with TRBD1. This TCR derives from a human donor with chronic lymphocytic leukemia. Sample: PBMCs, taken after 12 months of ibrutinib treatment. CDR3 DNA: TGTGCCAGCAGCCCGGGACAGTCCGCCCCCTACGAGCAGTACTTC. Translated: CASSPGQSAPYEQYF.